Shown below are 22 T cell receptor beta chains from a single sample sequenced in a study of T cells in Graves' hyperthyroidism and ophthalmopathy. Amplification targeted TCR beta CDR3 regions from RNA transcripts. HTBI primers were employed in a first-round RT-PCR of the TCR CDR3. TCRdb processed the multiplex PCR reads anew with MiXCR; each CDR3 protein has one entry. The sample consists of about 350,000 distinct CDR3 sequences, roughly 14% of them appearing once. The sample taken for sequencing was blood. Source of these receptors: a young woman with Graves' hyperthyroidism.

This clonotype has a count of ten or more. The rearrangement links TRBV29-1 to TRBJ2-1; possible D gene TRBD2, 6 bases. This CDR3 is 13 amino acids long. Looked up from germline, CDR1 is SQVTM and CDR2 is ANQGSEA. The germline V and J ends were trimmed by 7 bases and 4 bases, with 14 bases remaining between them. The DNA for the CDR3 is TGCAGCGCGATGGGACTGTCATACAATGAGCAGTTCTTC. Protein product: CSAMGLSYNEQFF.

This clonotype has a count of ten or more. V usage is TRBV10-3 and J usage is TRBJ2-1; 10 bases map to TRBD2. The V and J ends lost 3 bases and 7 bases, in that order; junction bases with no gene match: 6. Germline V gives CDR1 ENHRY, CDR2 SYGVKD. The CDR3 contains 15 residues. The CDR3 spells CAISEPSGRGNEQFF. The CDR3 DNA follows: TGTGCCATCAGTGAACCCAGCGGGAGGGGGAATGAGCAGTTCTTC.

Many counts were recorded for this clonotype. The V gene is TRBV6-1, the J gene TRBJ2-2; TRBD2 is a possible D gene (5 bases). The germline V gene encodes CDR1 MNHNS and CDR2 SASEGT. Trimming shortened V by 6 bases and J by 3 bases, and 14 bases separated the two germline ends. The CDR3 sequence is 15 residues long. Written as DNA, the CDR3 is TGTGCCAGCAGCCCAGGAGGCAGATACACCGGGGAGCTGTTTTTT. Translation gives CASSPGGRYTGELFF.

In the case of this clonotype: Since a much larger clone is just one base distant, this may be a read error. Here the CDR3 omits its conserved ending phenylalanine or tryptophan, so a read error is the likely source. The chain uses TRBV11-2 and TRBJ1-1, with D possibly being TRBD1 (6 bases). CDR1 is SGHAT, CDR2 FQNNGV, per germline. This CDR3 has 16 residues. V lost 4 bases to trimming and J lost 0 bases, with 15 bases between them. In DNA form, the CDR3 reads TGTGCCAGCAGCTCCGGGGGTGGGGGCATGAACACTGAAGCTTTCTCT. Its protein product is CASSSGGGGMNTEAFS.

This clonotype has only a few counts. This chain links TRBV20-1 with TRBJ2-7, with D possibly called TRBD1 or TRBD2 (5 bases each). CDR3 length: 13 residues. From germline, CDR1 is DFQATT and CDR2 SNEGSKA (reference sequence). V was clipped by 4 bases and J by 2 bases, with 12 bases between them. The DNA for the CDR3 is TGCAGTGCTACTAGGGACGGAGCCTACGAGCAGTACTTC. Protein sequence: CSATRDGAYEQYF.

V gene TRBV11-2 combines with J gene TRBJ2-1, with D hard to call. The CDR3 length is 16 residues. Looked up from germline, CDR1 is SGHAT and CDR2 is FQNNGV. The V gene lost 5 bases and the J gene lost 8 bases, with 22 bases spanning the gap. The CDR3 here is CASSPPRGLLRDEQFF. The CDR3, as DNA: TGTGCCAGCAGCCCACCCCGCGGCCTCCTTCGGGATGAGCAGTTCTTC. The entire variable domain, with the rest obtained from reference TRBV11-2 and TRBJ2-1, is as follows: EAGVAQSPRYKIIEKRQSVAFWCNPISGHATLYWYQQILGQGPKLLIQFQNNGVVDDSQLPKDRFSAERLKGVDSTLKIQPAKLEDSAVYLCASSPPRGLLRDEQFFGPGTRLTVL.

The gene calls are TRBV19 and TRBJ1-6; 7 bases match TRBD1. This CDR3 has 15 residues. Trimming cost V 6 bases and J 8 bases; bases outside gene matches: 10. Germline CDR1 and CDR2: LNHDA and SQIVND (reference sequence). CDR3 residues: CASSPMDRPDSPLHF. CDR3 in DNA: TGTGCCAGTAGCCCTATGGACAGGCCCGATTCACCCCTCCACTTT.

The chain couples TRBV3-1 to TRBJ2-5; no clear D. This CDR3 contains 16 residues. V was shortened by 4 bases and J by 0 bases, with 15 bases between the two germline ends. Germline V gene lookup returns CDR1 LGHDT and CDR2 YNNKEL (reference sequence). CDR3 sequence (DNA): TGTGCCAGCAGCCGAGATCACACTTCCGACCAAGAGACCCAGTACTTC. Its translation: CASSRDHTSDQETQYF.

CDR3 nucleotides: TGCGCCAGCAGCCAAGGATCCAAAGGGGGGACGCAGTATTTT. This translates into CASSQGSKGGTQYF. This chain connects TRBV4-1 to TRBJ2-3; D is possibly TRBD1 or TRBD2 (6 bases each). The CDR3 consists of 14 residues. Looked up from germline, CDR1 is MGHRA and CDR2 is YSYEKL. The V and J ends lost 1 base and 9 bases respectively, with 14 bases between them.

This clonotype was detected many times. The chain joins TRBV6-2 or TRBV6-3 to TRBJ2-4, with 11 positions matching TRBD2. CDR1 and CDR2 from the germline V gene are MNHEY and SVGEGT. With 6 bases clipped from V and 6 bases from J, the junction kept 4 bases outside the gene matches. The CDR3 runs to 14 residues. The DNA for the CDR3 is TGTGCCAGCAGATTGACTAGCGGGGTAAACATTCAGTACTTC. Encoded protein: CASRLTSGVNIQYF.

A few counts support this clonotype. The V call is TRBV5-5, the J call TRBJ2-5; 8 bases fit TRBD2. With 1 base clipped from V and 4 bases from J, the junction kept 12 bases outside the gene matches. This CDR3 contains 17 residues. In germline, CDR1 is SGHKS, CDR2 YYEKEE (reference sequence). CDR3 in DNA: TGTGCCAGCAGCTTGAGAAGCGGGAGAGGATTGGTAGAGACCCAGTACTTC. This gives the protein CASSLRSGRGLVETQYF. The complete variable domain, with remaining parts taken from reference TRBV5-5 and TRBJ2-5, reads DAGVTQSPTHLIKTRGQQVTLRCSPISGHKSVSWYQQVLGQGPQFIFQYYEKEERGRGNFPDRFSARQFPNYSSELNVNALLLGDSALYLCASSLRSGRGLVETQYFGPGTRLLVL.

The table lists this clonotype with a few counts. CDR3: CASSLEVSEQFF. DNA for the CDR3: TGTGCCAGCAGCTTAGAGGTATCTGAGCAGTTCTTC. This chain links TRBV7-2 with TRBJ2-1; no clear D. V was cut by 1 base and J by 9 bases, with 7 bases left in between. CDR1 is SGHTA and CDR2 is FQGNSA in the germline V gene. This CDR3 region has 12 residues. Combining the CDR3 with reference TRBV7-2 and TRBJ2-1 gives the whole variable domain GAGVSQSPSNKVTEKGKDVELRCDPISGHTALYWYRQSLGQGLEFLIYFQGNSAPDKSGLPSDRFSAERTGGSVSTLTIQRTQQEDSAVYLCASSLEVSEQFFGPGTRLTVL.

Many counts were recorded for this clonotype. This chain joins TRBV24-1 and TRBJ2-1; D gene ambiguous. The V gene lost 3 bases and the J gene lost 8 bases, with 19 bases spanning the gap. Germline V gene sequence: CDR1 KGHDR, CDR2 SFDVKD. The CDR3 spans 16 residues. In DNA form, the CDR3 reads TGTGCCACCAGTGATGCTAGGCCTTCCCAGTACGATGAGCAGTTCTTC. Translating it yields CATSDARPSQYDEQFF.

The chain carries TRBV24-1 and TRBJ2-1; unclear D gene. The V gene's germline CDR1 is KGHDR and CDR2 SFDVKD. This CDR3 has 16 residues. V lost 4 bases, J lost 0 bases, and 12 bases lay in between. DNA of the CDR3: TGTGCCACCAGTGACTCGTTGGGCTTCTCCTACAATGAGCAGTTCTTC. Its protein is CATSDSLGFSYNEQFF.

There are many counts of this clonotype. The chain combines TRBV11-2 with TRBJ2-5; the D is unclear. The CDR3 has 13 residues. Germline values: CDR1 SGHAT, CDR2 FQNNGV. Trimming left V 4 bases short and J 0 bases short, with 6 bases between. In DNA, the CDR3 is TGTGCCAGCAGCTCGGGTCACCAAGAGACCCAGTACTTC. It codes for CASSSGHQETQYF.

This sequence joins TRBV2 and TRBJ2-7; D is perhaps TRBD1 or TRBD2 (5 bases each). CDR3 length: 14 residues. Germline assignment: CDR1 SNHLY and CDR2 FYNNEI. The ends were cut back, 4 bases at V and 5 bases at J, with 15 bases in the middle. CDR3 region: CASSVDGGRDEQYF. CDR3 nucleotide sequence: TGTGCCAGCAGTGTTGATGGGGGAAGGGACGAGCAGTACTTC.

This clonotype was counted at least ten times. The chain is built from TRBV28 and TRBJ1-5; D is perhaps TRBD1 (6 bases). Trimming removed 6 bases at V and 5 bases at J, with 8 bases between. CDR1 and CDR2 from the germline V gene are MDHEN and SYDVKM. The CDR3 loop spans 12 amino acids. The CDR3 spells CASRDSDQPQHF. CDR3 nucleotides: TGTGCCAGCAGGGACAGCGATCAGCCCCAGCATTTT.

This clonotype has only a few counts. The genes are TRBV7-9 and TRBJ2-7; D possibly corresponds to TRBD2 (6 bases). The CDR3 sequence is 13 residues long. V was trimmed by 5 bases and J by 2 bases, leaving 10 bases between them. From germline, CDR1 is SEHNR and CDR2 FQNEAQ (reference sequence). The CDR3 DNA follows: TGTGCCAGCAGCCCCCCTAGCGCCTACGAGCAGTACTTC. Protein sequence: CASSPPSAYEQYF.

This clonotype was seen repeatedly, ten times or more. The chain links TRBV11-1 to TRBJ2-5; TRBD2 aligns across 13 bases. CDR3 length: 15 amino acids. With 5 bases clipped from V and 5 bases from J, the junction kept 5 bases outside the gene matches. The germline CDR1 and CDR2 sequences are SGHAT and FQDESV (reference sequence). CDR3 loop: CASSHGLAGEETQYF. In nucleotides, the CDR3 is TGTGCCAGCAGCCATGGACTAGCGGGAGAGGAGACCCAGTACTTC.

V is TRBV9 and J is TRBJ2-1, with 11 bases lining up with TRBD2. Germline CDR1 is SGDLS and CDR2 is YYNGEE. The CDR3 has 16 residues. Trimming cost V 4 bases and J 6 bases; bases outside gene matches: 9. The CDR3 is CASSIQTSGDINEQFF. DNA for the CDR3: TGTGCCAGCAGCATCCAGACTAGCGGGGATATCAATGAGCAGTTCTTC.

This clonotype was counted ten times or more. V and J are TRBV5-1 and TRBJ2-7; unclear D gene. The germline V and J ends were trimmed by 0 bases and 0 bases, with 10 bases remaining between them. Germline-derived CDR1 and CDR2 are SGHRS and YFSETQ. The CDR3 covers 15 residues. The CDR3 DNA reads TGCGCCAGCAGCTTGGCGTTGGCGAGCTCCTACGAGCAGTACTTC. The encoded protein is CASSLALASSYEQYF.

This clonotype was seen repeatedly, ten times or more. J is TRBJ2-5 and V is TRBV12-3 or TRBV12-4, with D hard to call. V lost 4 bases to trimming and J lost 0 bases, with 9 bases between them. This CDR3 contains 14 residues. CDR3 loop: CASSSSAYQETQYF. As DNA, the CDR3 is TGTGCCAGCAGTTCCTCGGCGTACCAAGAGACCCAGTACTTC.